The present entry profiles one T cell receptor (beta chain) with its context. Authors' methods: Nucleated cell counts were estimated from reference gene primer amplification. Only in-frame clones appear in the TCRdb table, and some are missing; sequencing was by immunoSEQ multiplex PCR. V and J calls and clone size come straight from that table; D and trimming were deduced from the DNA. The sample carries more than 200,000 clones, more than 70% recorded once. The entry originates in a study of blood T cell repertoires in COVID-19. The CDR3 is made up of 13 amino acids. The J segment lost 6 bases and the V segment lost 3 bases, leaving 5 bases of the junction unmatched. Looked up from germline, CDR1 is MNHEY and CDR2 is SMNVEV (reference sequence).

The gene calls are TRBV27 and TRBJ2-7; TRBD2 aligns across 7 bases. This sequence was found in a woman in her fifties or sixties with acute or convalescent COVID-19. What was sequenced was peripheral blood. The CDR3 reads CASSFRLAFEQYF. DNA for the CDR3: TGTGCCAGCAGTTTCAGACTAGCTTTCGAGCAGTACTTC.